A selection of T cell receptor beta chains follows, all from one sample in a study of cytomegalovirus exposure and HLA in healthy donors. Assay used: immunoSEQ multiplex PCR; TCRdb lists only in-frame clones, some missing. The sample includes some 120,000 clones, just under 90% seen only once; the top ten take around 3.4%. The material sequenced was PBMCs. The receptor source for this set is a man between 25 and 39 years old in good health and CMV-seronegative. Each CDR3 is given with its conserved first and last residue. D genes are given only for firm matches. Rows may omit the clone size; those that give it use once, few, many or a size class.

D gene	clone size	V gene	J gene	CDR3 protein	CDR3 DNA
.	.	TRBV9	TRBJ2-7	CASSPSLGSYEQYF	TGTGCCAGCAGCCCATCTCTCGGCTCCTACGAGCAGTACTTC
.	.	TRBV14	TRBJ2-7	CASSQGLRAYEQYF	TGTGCCAGCAGCCAAGGACTAAGGGCCTACGAGCAGTACTTC
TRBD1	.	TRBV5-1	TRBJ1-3	CASSGTGLFSGNTIYF	TGCGCCAGCAGCGGGACAGGACTATTCTCTGGAAACACCATATATTTT
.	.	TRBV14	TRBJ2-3	CASSQASNGPDTQYF	TGTGCCAGCAGCCAAGCTAGTAACGGTCCAGATACGCAGTATTTT
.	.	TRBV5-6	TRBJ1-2	CASSLSGFGYTF	TGTGCCAGCAGCTTGTCAGGGTTTGGCTACACCTTC
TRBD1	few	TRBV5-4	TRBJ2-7	CASSKGQGDYEQYF	TGTGCCAGCAGCAAGGGACAGGGGGACTACGAGCAGTACTTC
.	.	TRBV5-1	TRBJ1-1	CASSQDSEAFF	TGCGCCAGCAGCCAGGACAGTGAAGCTTTCTTT
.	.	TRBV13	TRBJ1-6	CASSSGGGGSPLHF	TGTGCCAGCAGCTCCGGGGGTGGAGGGTCACCCCTCCACTTT
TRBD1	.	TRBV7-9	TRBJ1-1	CASRPTLGTGTTEAFF	TGTGCCAGCAGACCCACGCTCGGGACAGGGACCACTGAAGCTTTCTTT
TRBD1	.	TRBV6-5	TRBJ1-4	CASSPSGTDREKLFF	TGTGCCAGCAGCCCCTCCGGGACAGATCGGGAAAAACTGTTTTTT
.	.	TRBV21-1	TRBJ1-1	CASSKPGHSTEAFF	TGTGCCAGCAGCAAACCGGGACATAGCACTGAAGCTTTCTTT
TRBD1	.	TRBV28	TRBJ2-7	CASTLGQGGEQYF	TGTGCCAGCACCCTGGGACAGGGCGGCGAGCAGTACTTC
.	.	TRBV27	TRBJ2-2	CASSSPPRYTGELFF	TGTGCCAGCAGTTCCCCCCCGCGGTACACCGGGGAGCTGTTTTTT
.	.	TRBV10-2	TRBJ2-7	CASKVPGNTREQYF	TGCGCCAGCAAAGTGCCCGGGAATACTAGAGAGCAGTACTTC
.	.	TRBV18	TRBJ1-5	CASSPGGPISNQPQHF	TGTGCCAGCTCACCGGGGGGGCCGATTAGTAATCAGCCCCAGCATTTT
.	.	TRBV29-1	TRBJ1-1	CSVDNSMNTEAFF	TGCAGCGTTGATAACAGCATGAACACTGAAGCTTTCTTT
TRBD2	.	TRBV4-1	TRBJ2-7	CASSLGTSGTYEQYF	TGCGCCAGCAGCCTAGGGACTAGCGGGACCTACGAGCAGTACTTC
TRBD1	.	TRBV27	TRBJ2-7	CASSLGQGVEQYF	TGTGCCAGCAGTCTGGGACAGGGGGTCGAGCAGTACTTC
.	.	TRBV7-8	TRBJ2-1	CASSLAFGYNEQFF	TGTGCCAGCAGCTTAGCTTTCGGCTACAATGAGCAGTTCTTC
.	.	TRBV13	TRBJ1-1	CASSLGQGFTEAFF	TGTGCCAGCAGCTTAGGACAGGGATTCACTGAAGCTTTCTTT
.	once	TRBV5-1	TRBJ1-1	CASTPVTVRAAAEAFF	TGCGCCAGCACTCCCGTTACCGTCAGAGCCGCGGCTGAAGCTTTCTTT
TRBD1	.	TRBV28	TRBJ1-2	CATNGQGRRYGYTF	TGTGCCACCAACGGACAGGGGCGTCGGTATGGCTACACCTTC
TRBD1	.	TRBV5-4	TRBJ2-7	CASSSGTGGGYEQYF	TGTGCCAGCAGCTCAGGGACAGGGGGTGGCTACGAGCAGTACTTC
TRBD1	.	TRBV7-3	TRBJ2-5	CASRGTGEETQYF	TGTGCCAGCAGAGGGACAGGGGAAGAGACCCAGTACTTC
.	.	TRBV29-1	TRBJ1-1	CSVKEGNTEAFF	TGCAGCGTTAAGGAGGGGAACACTGAAGCTTTCTTT
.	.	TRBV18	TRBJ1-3	CASSPPESGPLTIYF	TGTGCCAGCTCACCACCGGAGTCAGGGCCTCTTACCATATATTTT
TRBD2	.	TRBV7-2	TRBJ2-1	CASSLVWLAGNEQFF	TGTGCCAGCAGCTTAGTCTGGCTAGCGGGTAATGAGCAGTTCTTC
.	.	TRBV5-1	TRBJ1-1	CASSLDRDTEAFF	TGCGCCAGCAGCTTGGATCGCGACACTGAAGCTTTCTTT